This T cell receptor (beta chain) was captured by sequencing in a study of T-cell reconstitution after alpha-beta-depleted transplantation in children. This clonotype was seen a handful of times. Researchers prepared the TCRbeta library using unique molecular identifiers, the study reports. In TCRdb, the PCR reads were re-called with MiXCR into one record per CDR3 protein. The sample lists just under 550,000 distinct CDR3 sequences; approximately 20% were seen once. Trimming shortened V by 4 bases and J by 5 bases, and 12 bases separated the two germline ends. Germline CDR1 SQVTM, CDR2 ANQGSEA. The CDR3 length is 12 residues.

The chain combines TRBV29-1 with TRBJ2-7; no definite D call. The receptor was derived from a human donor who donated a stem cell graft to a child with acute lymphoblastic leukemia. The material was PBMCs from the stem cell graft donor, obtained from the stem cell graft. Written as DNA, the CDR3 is TGCAGCGTTGTGTCCACCAGGAACGAGCAGTACTTC. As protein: CSVVSTRNEQYF.